Sequencing of this T cell receptor (beta chain) was carried out in a study of shared clonotypes between healthy human individuals. Study-wide results and limits: The study sampled only blood, and tissue repertoires likely differ. Shared across a few donors were about 4.6% of the naive CD4 clonotypes.

Germline V gene data show CDR1 as LGHNA and CDR2 as YNFKEQ. The CDR3 length is 16 residues. Trimming removed 3 bases from V and 1 base from J, with 14 bases in between. Naive CD8 cells, CD45RO-negative and positively selected for CCR7, excluded terminally differentiated effector memory CD45RA+ cells. Sorted-subset replicate PCR reactions contained 150 to 200 ng DNA, corresponding to some 29,000 T cell genomes. Here immunoSEQ multiplex PCR was the method, and the copy in TCRdb shows in-frame clones only, minus some. The sample lists about 2.1 million clones; under 95% were seen once. Concerning this clone itself: Antigen specificity is unknown.

The clonotype was recovered from a man aged 18 to 29 in good health. Some clones in this sample may be carry-over from other donors' samples. The material sequenced was naive CD8+ T cells from PBMCs. V is TRBV4-2 and J is TRBJ2-3; D uncertain. This chain's CDR3 is CASSHSPELRTDTQYF. In nucleotides, the CDR3 is TGTGCCAGCAGCCACTCCCCCGAGCTACGCACAGATACGCAGTATTTT.